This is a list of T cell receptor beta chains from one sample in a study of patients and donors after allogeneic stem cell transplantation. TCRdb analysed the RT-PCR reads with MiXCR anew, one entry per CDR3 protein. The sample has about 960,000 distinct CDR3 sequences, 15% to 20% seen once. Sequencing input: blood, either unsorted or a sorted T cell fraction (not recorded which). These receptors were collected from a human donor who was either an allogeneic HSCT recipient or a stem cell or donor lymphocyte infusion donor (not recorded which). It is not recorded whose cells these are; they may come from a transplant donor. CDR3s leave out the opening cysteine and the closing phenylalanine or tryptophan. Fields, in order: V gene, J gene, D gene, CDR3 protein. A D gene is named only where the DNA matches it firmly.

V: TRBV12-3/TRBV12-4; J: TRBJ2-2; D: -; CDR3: ASRSTSRDSGELF
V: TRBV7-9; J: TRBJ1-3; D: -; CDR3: ASSLEGGHGNTIY
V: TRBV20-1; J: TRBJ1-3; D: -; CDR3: SARDHTDTNTIY
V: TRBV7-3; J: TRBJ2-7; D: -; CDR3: ASSSGHPYEQY
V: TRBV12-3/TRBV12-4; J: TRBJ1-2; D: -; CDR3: ASSLMYSGYGYT
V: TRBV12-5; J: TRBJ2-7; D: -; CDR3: ASGPSGAPYEQY
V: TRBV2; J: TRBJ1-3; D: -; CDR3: ASSEAQGYTIY
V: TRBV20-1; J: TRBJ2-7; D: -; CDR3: SARTWQAYEQY
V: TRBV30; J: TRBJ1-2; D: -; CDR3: ALKSADNYGYT
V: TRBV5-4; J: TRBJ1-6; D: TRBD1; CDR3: ASREPGGSPLH
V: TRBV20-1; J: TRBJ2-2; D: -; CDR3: SARDRAAGTGELF
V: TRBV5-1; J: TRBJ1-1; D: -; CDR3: ASSLRGRGDTEAF
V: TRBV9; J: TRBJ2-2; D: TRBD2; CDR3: ASSGPGLAVNTGELF
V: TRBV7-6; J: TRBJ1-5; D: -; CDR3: ASSLDPGTRGSNQPQH
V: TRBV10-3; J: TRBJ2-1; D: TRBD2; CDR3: AISVASGRLNEQF